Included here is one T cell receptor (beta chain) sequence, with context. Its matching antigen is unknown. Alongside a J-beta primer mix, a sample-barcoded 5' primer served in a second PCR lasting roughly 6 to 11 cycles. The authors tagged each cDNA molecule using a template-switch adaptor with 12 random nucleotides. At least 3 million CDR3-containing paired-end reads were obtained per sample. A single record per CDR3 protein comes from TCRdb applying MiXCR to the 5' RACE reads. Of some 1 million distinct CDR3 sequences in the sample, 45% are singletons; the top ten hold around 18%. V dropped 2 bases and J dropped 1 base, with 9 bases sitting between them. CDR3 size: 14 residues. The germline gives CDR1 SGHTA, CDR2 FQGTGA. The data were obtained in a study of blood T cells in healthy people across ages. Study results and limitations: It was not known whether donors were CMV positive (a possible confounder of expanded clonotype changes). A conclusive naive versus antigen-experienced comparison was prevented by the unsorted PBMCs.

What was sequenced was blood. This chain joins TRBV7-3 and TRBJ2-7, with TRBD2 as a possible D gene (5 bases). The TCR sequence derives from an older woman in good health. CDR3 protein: CASSLGGKSYEQYF. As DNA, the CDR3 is TGTGCCAGCAGCTTAGGAGGAAAATCCTACGAGCAGTACTTC.